The clone carrying this TCR beta chain was observed a single time. The sample is drawn from a study of technical replicates of blood from a few donors. Assay: immunoSEQ multiplex PCR; the TCRdb copy retains only in-frame clones and omits some. This sample yields roughly 80,000 clones, of which roughly 94% are seen a single time; approximately 0.4% belongs to the top ten. This sequence originates from a human donor in good health. Sequencing was performed on T cells isolated from PBMCs.

In DNA, the CDR3 is TGTGCCAGCAGTGATACGGGGGTACGGTATGGCTACACCTTC. Translated: CASSDTGVRYGYTF. The chain employs TRBV2 and TRBJ1-2; possible D gene TRBD1, 5 bases. CDR1 SNHLY and CDR2 FYNNEI come from the germline V gene. There are 14 residues in the CDR3. With 3 bases removed from V and 5 bases from J, the gap between germline ends came to 13 bases.